This record covers a single TCR beta chain. This clone was seen only once. This clone's antigen is unknown. One base away there is no much larger clone; base qualities are not given. V and J are truncated by 5 bases and 6 bases respectively, leaving an intervening sequence of 10 bases. The germline V gene provides CDR1 SGHRS and CDR2 YFSETQ. The cysteine opens and the phenylalanine closes a CDR3 of 12 amino acids. Here the CDR3 DNA is all that survives: 36 bases in frame from base 1. Using the deep immunoSEQ assay, TCR CDR3 regions were amplified from genomic DNA by multiplex PCR. Extracted genomic DNA from each cell subset was distributed evenly across all wells of several immunoSEQ 96-well plates, and each plate was treated as a replicate. For sorted subsets, roughly 200 ng of genomic DNA, equivalent to some 33,000 T cell genomes, went into each replicate PCR. Purified libraries were quantified with a Qubit 3.0 fluorometer, sized on a Bioanalyzer 2100, and re-quantified with the KAPA Library Quantification kit. Every immunoSEQ 96-well plate was sequenced on a dedicated single-read 150-cycle Illumina NextSeq 550 flow cell. Turning to the authors' computational methods: Because only junctional sequences without quality scores were contained in the immunoSEQ output, filtering matching that applied to full-length reads could not be performed. Sequences were annotated with PyIR, a Python wrapper for IgBLAST v1.9, using IMGT germline references to assign V/J genes and CDR3. Reads with weak V/J assignments (E-value above 1e-6), missing CDR3, stop codons, out-of-frame junctions, or ambiguous translated residues were removed. A V3J clonotype was defined by an identical inferred V gene, J gene, and CDR3 amino acid sequence. Percentage overlap between repertoires was calculated by dividing the number of shared unique clonotypes by the size of the smaller repertoire. Richness of each repertoire was evaluated using RTK rarefaction, the Chao1 estimator, and Recon v2.1 estimates of unobserved clonotypes. OLGA was used to compute generation probabilities for all TCRbeta clonotypes that the gDNA method yielded from several donors. TCRdb mirrors the immuneACCESS table, restricted to in-frame sequences. Some clones are absent from its copies; in checked studies, under half trace to an unresolved V gene, and the reason for the others is unknown. The D gene and trimming were derived from the DNA, and the V and J assignments and clone size from that table. Counted in this sample were around 2.5 million clones; under 95% of them appeared once. Together, the top ten hold 0.36% of the sample.

The data derive from a study of shared clonotypes between healthy human individuals (dated by TCRdb to 2019 to 2021). Concerning the study at large: Three men and two women, aged 18 to 49 years, made up the cohort. For each donor, three plates each were used for CD4 naive and CD4 memory, two plates were used for CD8 naive, and one plate was used for CD8 memory. Different laboratories and diverse techniques were used to prepare libraries and sequence TCR repertoires, to increase sequencing depth and limit assay-specific biases. To estimate repertoire size and how much clonotypes are shared between individuals, the study performed deep sequencing of blood TCR repertoires from five healthy adults. Leukapheresis yielded between about 0.8 and 9.5 billion PBMCs per donor.

The donors were healthy, HIV-negative adults with no recently reported acute infections or vaccinations. Only Caucasian adults living in Nashville, Tennessee, USA were represented among the donors. Magnetic negative selection was used to enrich CD4+ T cells, after which naive cells were positively selected on CD45RA and the negative fraction became the memory subset. Blood was collected by leukapheresis, and PBMCs were isolated by Ficoll-Histopaque density gradient centrifugation and then cryopreserved in liquid nitrogen vapor phase. Analytical flow cytometry was used to check the purity and quantity of each magnetically sorted T cell population. Genomic DNA was isolated from each sorted fraction and quantified by UV absorbance on a Nanodrop 2000c. Here is what the overall study found, with its caveats: Based on pairwise subsampling, the degree of clonotype sharing among donors was expected to be affected by sequencing depth. Sampling was restricted to blood, and TCR repertoires in tissues likely differ from the TCR repertoires found in blood. Even with the large sequencing depth, rarefaction of the sorted-subset datasets indicated that sequencing was incomplete. Because the study included a small number of donors, the genetic and exposure-history diversity represented was limited. When a handful of donors were compared, the shared fraction of clonotypes was 5% to 6.5% for naive CD4, approximately 3.3% for naive CD8, more than 2% for memory CD4, and about 0.36% for memory CD8. Naive subsets generally had larger estimated clonotype richness than memory subsets did. Compared with non-shared clonotypes, the clonotypes found in all four sorted-subset donors had higher generation probabilities.

Sequencing used naive CD4+ T cells from PBMCs. The sample's cell subset or site label, decoded: CD45RA+ positively selected. The receptor comes from a man aged 18 to 30 in good health. Some clones in this sample may be carry-over from other donors' samples. The chain couples TRBV5-1 to TRBJ2-3, with a tentative D gene TRBD1 over 5 matching bases. The CDR3 protein: CASRIGADTQYF. The sequence in DNA is TGCGCCAGCAGGATAGGGGCTGATACGCAGTATTTT.